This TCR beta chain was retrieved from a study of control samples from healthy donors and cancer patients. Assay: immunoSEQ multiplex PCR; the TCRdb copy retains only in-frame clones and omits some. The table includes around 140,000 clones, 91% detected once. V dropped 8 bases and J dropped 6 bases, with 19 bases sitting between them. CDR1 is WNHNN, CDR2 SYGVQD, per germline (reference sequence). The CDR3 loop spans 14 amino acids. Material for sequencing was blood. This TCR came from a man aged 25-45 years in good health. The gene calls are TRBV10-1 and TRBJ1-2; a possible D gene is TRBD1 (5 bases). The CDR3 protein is CASCLSGPGDGYTF. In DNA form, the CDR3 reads TGCGCCAGCTGTTTATCGGGACCTGGGGATGGCTACACCTTC.